This is a list of T cell receptor beta chains from one sample in a study of PD-L1 blockade in urothelial cancer. Some clones are missing from TCRdb's copy, which holds only in-frame ones; the method was immunoSEQ multiplex PCR. Among tens of thousands of clones, 84% were seen once, and the ten largest hold 2% to 2.5%. Source: PBMCs, taken around atezolizumab (anti-PD-L1) treatment. These receptors came from a man in his sixties with urothelial cancer. CDR3s include the opening cysteine and the closing phenylalanine or tryptophan. The D gene is left open where the match is weak. Clone size, where shown, is once, few, many, or a class for clones that have expanded.

V gene,J gene,clone size,D gene,CDR3 DNA,CDR3 protein
TRBV19,TRBJ2-7,-,-,TGTGCCAGTAGCGTAGAGGGGGGACAGCGCTCCTACGAGCAGTACTTC,CASSVEGGQRSYEQYF
TRBV14,TRBJ2-7,-,TRBD1,TGTGCCAGCAGCCACAGGACAGGGTACGAGCAGTACTTC,CASSHRTGYEQYF
TRBV2,TRBJ1-5,-,TRBD1,TGTGCCAGCAGTGAAGGGACAGGGGGTGGTCGGCCCCAGCATTTT,CASSEGTGGGRPQHF
TRBV28,TRBJ1-2,-,-,TGTGCCAGCAGGGAACAGGGTAATGGCTACACCTTC,CASREQGNGYTF
TRBV19,TRBJ2-1,-,TRBD2,TGTGCCAGTAGACCCGGGACTAGCGGCGGCAATGAGCAGTTCTTC,CASRPGTSGGNEQFF
TRBV2,TRBJ2-7,-,TRBD1,TGTGCCAGCAGTGAACGACAGGGTATCGACGAGCAGTACTTC,CASSERQGIDEQYF
TRBV5-4,TRBJ2-1,-,TRBD1,TGTGCCAGCAGCCAGGGGGCGGAGGGTGAGCAGTTCTTC,CASSQGAEGEQFF
TRBV7-2,TRBJ2-2,-,TRBD1,TGTGCCAGCAGCCTTCGGACAGGGGGCGAAAGGACCGGGGAGCTGTTTTTT,CASSLRTGGERTGELFF
TRBV25-1,TRBJ2-2,-,-,TGTGCCAGCAGTGATTGGGGGCGCGGAACCGGGGAGCTGTTTTTT,CASSDWGRGTGELFF
TRBV19,TRBJ1-1,few,-,TGTGCCAGTAGTATAAATCACAGACAACGCCCGAACACTGAAGCTTTCTTT,CASSINHRQRPNTEAFF
TRBV5-5,TRBJ2-7,-,-,TGTGCCAGCAGCTTTGCCGGTGCCACCTACGAGCAGTACTTC,CASSFAGATYEQYF
TRBV19,TRBJ2-5,-,TRBD1,TGTGCCAGTAGCGCGACAGGGATGGAGACCCAGTACTTC,CASSATGMETQYF
TRBV29-1,TRBJ2-2,-,TRBD1,TGCAGCGTAGGGACAGGGGGCAACACCGGGGAGCTGTTTTTT,CSVGTGGNTGELFF
TRBV7-2,TRBJ2-7,-,TRBD1,TGTGCCAGCAGCTTAGTAGGGGGCGCCGAGCAGTACTTC,CASSLVGGAEQYF
TRBV9,TRBJ2-7,-,TRBD1,TGTGCCAGCAGCGGACAAGGGACAGGGAAATATTACGAGCAGTACTTC,CASSGQGTGKYYEQYF
TRBV12-5,TRBJ2-1,-,TRBD1,TGTGCTAGTGGTTTGCTCCGACAGGGAATCTATGGCAATGAGCAGTTCTTC,CASGLLRQGIYGNEQFF
TRBV19,TRBJ2-2,-,-,TGTGCCAGTAGTATAGATCTAGAGTCCCCGGAGCTGTTTTTT,CASSIDLESPELFF
TRBV5-6,TRBJ2-7,-,-,TGTGCCAGCAGCTTTACGAGCAACTACGAGCAGTACTTC,CASSFTSNYEQYF
TRBV6-1,TRBJ1-2,-,TRBD1,TGTGCCAGCAGTGCCGGGACAGGGGGAAGCTATGGCTACACCTTC,CASSAGTGGSYGYTF
TRBV19,TRBJ1-2,-,TRBD1,TGTGCCAGTACCGGACAGGGCCGCCCGGTTGCTGGCTACACCTTC,CASTGQGRPVAGYTF
TRBV11-2,TRBJ2-1,-,TRBD2,TGTGCCAGCACGCTATCAGCGGGAGGAACTTACAATGAGCAGTTCTTC,CASTLSAGGTYNEQFF
TRBV9,TRBJ2-1,-,TRBD2,TGTGCCAGCAGCGGACTAGCGGGGGCGGCGAATGAGCAGTTCTTC,CASSGLAGAANEQFF
TRBV2,TRBJ2-5,few,-,TGTGCCAGCTCGGTTCTTCTAGAGACCCAGTACTTC,CASSVLLETQYF
TRBV6-5,TRBJ2-2,-,-,TGTGCCAGCAAGCTGTCTTTGGAGACCACCGGGGAGCTGTTTTTT,CASKLSLETTGELFF
TRBV19,TRBJ2-1,-,TRBD1,TGTGCCAGTAGTTCAAGGAGGGACAGGGACTACAATGAGCAGTTCTTC,CASSSRRDRDYNEQFF
TRBV5-1,TRBJ1-1,-,-,TGCGCCAGCAGCTTAGGGCCGGGACTCAAGAACACTGAAGCTTTCTTT,CASSLGPGLKNTEAFF
TRBV6-4,TRBJ1-5,-,-,TGTGCCAGCACGGGGGAGGATCATAGCCATCAGCCCCAGCATTTT,CASTGEDHSHQPQHF
TRBV6-1,TRBJ1-4,-,-,TGTGCCAGCAGTGAAGAAATAGGGGGTAATGAAAAACTGTTTTTT,CASSEEIGGNEKLFF
TRBV7-9,TRBJ2-1,-,TRBD2,TGTGCCAGCAGCTTAACTAGCGGGACAAAGTTCTTC,CASSLTSGTKFF
TRBV28,TRBJ2-2,-,TRBD2,TGTGCCAGCCGAGCGGGAGAACGTACCGGGGAGCTGTTTTTT,CASRAGERTGELFF
TRBV28,TRBJ1-2,-,TRBD1,TGTGCCAGCAGTTCAGGGACAGGGAGATGGGGCTATGGCTACACCTTC,CASSSGTGRWGYGYTF
TRBV6-1,TRBJ1-1,-,TRBD1,TGTGCCAGTAAGGGGGCCTGGAACACTGAAGCTTTCTTT,CASKGAWNTEAFF
TRBV19,TRBJ2-7,few,TRBD2,TGTGCCAGTAGTATGGGCGGGGCTAGCGGCGAGCAGTACTTC,CASSMGGASGEQYF
TRBV9,TRBJ2-1,once,TRBD2,TGTGCCAGCAGCCCCGGGACTAGCCCCGCTGGTGAGCAGTTCTTC,CASSPGTSPAGEQFF
TRBV7-3,TRBJ1-1,once,-,TGTGCCAGCAGCCTCCAACAGGGCACTGAAGCTTTCTTT,CASSLQQGTEAFF
TRBV4-2,TRBJ1-6,-,-,TGTGCCAGCAGCCAAGGACAGATTTTTAATTCACCCCTCCACTTT,CASSQGQIFNSPLHF
TRBV4-1,TRBJ2-2,-,TRBD2,TGCGCCAGCAGCCTAGCGGGGGGAAACACCGGGGAGCTGTTTTTT,CASSLAGGNTGELFF
TRBV19,TRBJ1-5,-,TRBD1,TGTGCCAGCCAAAGGACAGGGGGCAATAGCAATCAGCCCCAGCATTTT,CASQRTGGNSNQPQHF
TRBV5-8,TRBJ2-7,-,TRBD1,TGTGCCAGCAGCCGACCCGGCAGGGGGTCCGAGTACGAGCAGTACTTC,CASSRPGRGSEYEQYF
TRBV19,TRBJ1-4,once,-,TGTGCCAGTAGTAAACTAATTCGGACAGATCTAAATGAAAAACTGTTTTTT,CASSKLIRTDLNEKLFF
TRBV4-2,TRBJ2-7,-,-,TGTGCCAGCAGCCAAACAGGGACCTTATACGAGCAGTACTTC,CASSQTGTLYEQYF
TRBV10-2,TRBJ1-4,-,-,TGCGCCAGCAGTGACTGGGGCGGTAATGAAAAACTGTTTTTT,CASSDWGGNEKLFF
TRBV28,TRBJ1-2,-,-,TGTGCCAGCAGTTTGGGCGCAGGCCACTATGGCTACACCTTC,CASSLGAGHYGYTF
TRBV28,TRBJ2-1,-,TRBD2,TGTGCCAGCATTAGCGGGGCGGGGTACAATGAGCAGTTCTTC,CASISGAGYNEQFF
TRBV5-1,TRBJ2-7,-,TRBD1,TGCGCCAGCAGCTTAAGGGACAGGGGTGTCTACGAGCAGTACTTC,CASSLRDRGVYEQYF
TRBV7-2,TRBJ2-7,few,TRBD2,TGTGCCAGCAGCTTAGTGGCTAGCGGCACCTACGAGCAGTACTTC,CASSLVASGTYEQYF
TRBV30,TRBJ1-1,-,TRBD1,TGTGCCTGGAGTGTAACAGGGGGAGGTAGTGAAGCTTTCTTT,CAWSVTGGGSEAFF
TRBV7-9,TRBJ1-1,-,TRBD1,TGTGCCAGCAGCCACGGGACAGCAAACACTGAAGCTTTCTTT,CASSHGTANTEAFF
TRBV29-1,TRBJ2-7,-,TRBD2,TGCAGCGTTGAAGGACGGACTAGCGGGTCTGATGGGCAGTACTTC,CSVEGRTSGSDGQYF
TRBV5-4,TRBJ2-3,-,-,TGTGCCAGCAGCCAAACAGTCTCTCGTGATACGCAGTATTTT,CASSQTVSRDTQYF
TRBV6-5,TRBJ2-2,-,-,TGTGCCAGCGGGAGACAAACCGGGGAGCTGTTTTTT,CASGRQTGELFF
TRBV11-2,TRBJ1-2,-,-,TGTGCCAGCAGCTTAGTTGGCAGGGTCTATGGCTACACCTTC,CASSLVGRVYGYTF
TRBV9,TRBJ2-1,once,-,TGTGCCAGCAGCGTAGGAGCAGGGGCGATTCCATCCTACAATGAGCAGTTCTTC,CASSVGAGAIPSYNEQFF